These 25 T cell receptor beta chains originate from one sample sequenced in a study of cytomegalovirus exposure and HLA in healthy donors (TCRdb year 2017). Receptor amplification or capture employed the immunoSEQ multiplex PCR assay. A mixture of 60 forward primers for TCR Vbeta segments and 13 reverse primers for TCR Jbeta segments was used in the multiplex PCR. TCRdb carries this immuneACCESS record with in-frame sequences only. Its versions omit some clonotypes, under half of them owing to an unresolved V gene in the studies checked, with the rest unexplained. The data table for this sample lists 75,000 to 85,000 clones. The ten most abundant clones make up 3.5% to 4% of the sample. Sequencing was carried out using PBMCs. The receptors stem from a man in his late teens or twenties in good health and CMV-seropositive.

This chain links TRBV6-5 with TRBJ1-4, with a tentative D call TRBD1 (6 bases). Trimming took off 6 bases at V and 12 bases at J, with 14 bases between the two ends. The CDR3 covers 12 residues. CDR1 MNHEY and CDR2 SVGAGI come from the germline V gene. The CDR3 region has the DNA TGTGCCAGCAGCCCGACAGGCTTTGAACTGTTTTTT. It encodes CASSPTGFELFF.

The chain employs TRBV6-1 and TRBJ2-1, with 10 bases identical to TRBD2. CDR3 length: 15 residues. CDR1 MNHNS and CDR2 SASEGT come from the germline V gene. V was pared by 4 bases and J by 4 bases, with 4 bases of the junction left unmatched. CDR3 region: CASSGTSGEYNEQFF. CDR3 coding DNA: TGTGCCAGCAGTGGGACTAGCGGCGAATACAATGAGCAGTTCTTC.

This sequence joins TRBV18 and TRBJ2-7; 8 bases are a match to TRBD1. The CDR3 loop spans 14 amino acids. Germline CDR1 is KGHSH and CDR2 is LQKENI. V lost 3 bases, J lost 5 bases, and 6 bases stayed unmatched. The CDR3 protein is CASSPWTGRNEQYF. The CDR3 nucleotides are TGTGCCAGCTCACCCTGGACAGGGAGGAACGAGCAGTACTTC.

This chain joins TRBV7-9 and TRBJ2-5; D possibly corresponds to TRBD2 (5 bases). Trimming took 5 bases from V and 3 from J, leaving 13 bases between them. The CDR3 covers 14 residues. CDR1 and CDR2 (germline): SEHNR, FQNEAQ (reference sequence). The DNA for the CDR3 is TGTGCCAGCAGCCTAACGACCGGGGAAGAGACCCAGTACTTC. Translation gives CASSLTTGEETQYF.

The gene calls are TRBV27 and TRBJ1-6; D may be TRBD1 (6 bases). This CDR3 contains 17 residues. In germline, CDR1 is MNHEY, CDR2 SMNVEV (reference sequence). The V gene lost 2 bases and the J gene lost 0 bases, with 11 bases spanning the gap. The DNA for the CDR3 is TGTGCCAGCAGTTTAAGTTGGACAGACTCCTATAATTCACCCCTCCACTTT. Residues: CASSLSWTDSYNSPLHF.

CDR3 region: CASSFSGGTDTQYF. The CDR3 bases are TGTGCCAGCAGTTTTAGCGGGGGCACAGATACGCAGTATTTT. The chain joins TRBV28 to TRBJ2-3; 8 nucleotides match TRBD2. Germline loops: CDR1 MDHEN, CDR2 SYDVKM. The CDR3 has 14 amino acids. After removal of 3 bases from V and 1 base from J, the junction contained 0 bases not matched to a gene.

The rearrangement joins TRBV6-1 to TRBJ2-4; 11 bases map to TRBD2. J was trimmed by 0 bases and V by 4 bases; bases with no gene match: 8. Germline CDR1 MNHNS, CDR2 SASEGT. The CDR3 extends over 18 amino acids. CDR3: CASSVGTSGPQAKNIQYF. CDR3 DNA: TGTGCCAGCAGTGTAGGGACTAGCGGTCCTCAAGCCAAAAACATTCAGTACTTC.

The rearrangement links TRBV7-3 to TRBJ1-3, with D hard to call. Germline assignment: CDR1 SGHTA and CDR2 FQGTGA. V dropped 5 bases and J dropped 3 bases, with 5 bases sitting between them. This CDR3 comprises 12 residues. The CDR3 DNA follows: TGTGCCAGCAGCCCCGGTGGAAACACCATATATTTT. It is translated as CASSPGGNTIYF.

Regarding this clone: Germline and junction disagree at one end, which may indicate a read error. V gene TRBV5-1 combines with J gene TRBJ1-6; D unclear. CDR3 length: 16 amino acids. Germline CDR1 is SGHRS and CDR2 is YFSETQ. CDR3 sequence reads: CASSPGTGLGNSPLHF. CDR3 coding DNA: TGCGCCAGCAGCCCCGGAACGGGTTTAGGCAATTCGCCCCTCCACTTT.

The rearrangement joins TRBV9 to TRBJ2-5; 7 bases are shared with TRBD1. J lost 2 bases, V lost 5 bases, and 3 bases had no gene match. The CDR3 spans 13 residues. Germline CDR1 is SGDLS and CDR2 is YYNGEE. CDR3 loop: CASRATGQETQYF. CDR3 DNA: TGTGCCAGCAGGGCGACAGGGCAAGAGACCCAGTACTTC.

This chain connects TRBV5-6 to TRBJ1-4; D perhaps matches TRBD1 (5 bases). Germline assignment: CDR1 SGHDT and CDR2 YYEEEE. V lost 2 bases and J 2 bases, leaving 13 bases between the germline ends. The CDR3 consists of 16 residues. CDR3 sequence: CASSFQGPGTNEKLFF. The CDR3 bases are TGTGCCAGCAGCTTTCAGGGTCCGGGCACTAATGAAAAACTGTTTTTT. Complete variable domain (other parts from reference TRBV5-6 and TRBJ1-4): DAGVTQSPTHLIKTRGQQVTLRCSPKSGHDTVSWYQQALGQGPQFIFQYYEEEERQRGNFPDRFSGHQFPNYSSELNVNALLLGDSALYLCASSFQGPGTNEKLFFGSGTQLSVL.

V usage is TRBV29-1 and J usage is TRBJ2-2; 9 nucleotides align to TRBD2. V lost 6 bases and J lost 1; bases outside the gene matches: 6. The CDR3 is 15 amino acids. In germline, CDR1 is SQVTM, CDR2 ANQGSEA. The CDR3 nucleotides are TGCAGCGTATATCCGACTAGCGGGAACACCGGGGAGCTGTTTTTT. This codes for CSVYPTSGNTGELFF.

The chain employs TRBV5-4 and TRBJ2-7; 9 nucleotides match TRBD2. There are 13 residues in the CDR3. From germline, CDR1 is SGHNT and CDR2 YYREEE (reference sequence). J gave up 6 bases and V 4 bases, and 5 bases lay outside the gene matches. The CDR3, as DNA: TGTGCCAGCAGCAGGACTAGCGAGAGCGAGCAGTACTTC. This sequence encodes CASSRTSESEQYF.

The CDR3 bases are TGTGCCAGCAGCCCCTGGACAGGGGATTACGAGCAGTACTTC. Encoded protein: CASSPWTGDYEQYF. This rearrangement joins TRBV7-9 to TRBJ2-7; 9 nucleotides match TRBD1. CDR3 size: 14 residues. Trimming cost V 5 bases and J 4 bases; bases outside gene matches: 6. Germline V gene lookup returns CDR1 SEHNR and CDR2 FQNEAQ (reference sequence). Using reference TRBV7-9 and TRBJ2-7 for the parts outside the CDR3, the full variable domain is DTGVSQNPRHKITKRGQNVTFRCDPISEHNRLYWYRQTLGQGPEFLTYFQNEAQLEKSRLLSDRFSAERPKGSFSTLEIQRTEQGDSAMYLCASSPWTGDYEQYFGPGTRLTVT.

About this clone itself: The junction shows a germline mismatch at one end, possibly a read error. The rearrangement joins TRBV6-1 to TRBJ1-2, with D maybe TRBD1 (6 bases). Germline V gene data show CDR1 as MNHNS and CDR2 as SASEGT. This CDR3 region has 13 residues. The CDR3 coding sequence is TGTGCCAGCAGAGAAGACAGGAACTATGGCTACACCTTC. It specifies CASREDRNYGYTF.

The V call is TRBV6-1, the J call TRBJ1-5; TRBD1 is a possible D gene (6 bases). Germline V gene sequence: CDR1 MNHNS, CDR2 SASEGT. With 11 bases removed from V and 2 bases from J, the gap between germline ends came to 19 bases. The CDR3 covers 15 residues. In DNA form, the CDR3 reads TGTGCCCATGAGGGGGGGCGGCTGGGCAATCAGCCCCAGCATTTT. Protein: CAHEGGRLGNQPQHF.

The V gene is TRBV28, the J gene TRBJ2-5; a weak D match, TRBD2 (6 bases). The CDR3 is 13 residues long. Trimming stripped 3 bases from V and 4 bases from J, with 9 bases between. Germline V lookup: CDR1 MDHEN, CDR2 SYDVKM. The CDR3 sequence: CASSLRGAETQYF. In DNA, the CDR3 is TGTGCCAGCAGTTTGCGGGGTGCAGAGACCCAGTACTTC.

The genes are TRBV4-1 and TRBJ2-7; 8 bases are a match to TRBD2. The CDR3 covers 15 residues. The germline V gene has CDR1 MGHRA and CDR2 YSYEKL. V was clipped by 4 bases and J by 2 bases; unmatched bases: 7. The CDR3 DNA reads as TGCGCCAGCAGCCTTACGGGGGGGGCAGCCTACGAGCAGTACTTC. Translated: CASSLTGGAAYEQYF.

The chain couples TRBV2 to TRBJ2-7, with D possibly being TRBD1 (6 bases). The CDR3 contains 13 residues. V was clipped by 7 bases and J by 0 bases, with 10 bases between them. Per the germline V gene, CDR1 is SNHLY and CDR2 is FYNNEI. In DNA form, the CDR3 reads TGTGCCAGCACCGGACAGAGCTCCTACGAGCAGTACTTC. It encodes CASTGQSSYEQYF.

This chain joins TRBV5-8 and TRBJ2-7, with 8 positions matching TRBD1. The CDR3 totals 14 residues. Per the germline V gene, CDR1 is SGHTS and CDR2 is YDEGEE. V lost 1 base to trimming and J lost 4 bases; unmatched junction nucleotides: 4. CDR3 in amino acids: CASSLQGAVYEQYF. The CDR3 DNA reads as TGTGCCAGCAGCTTGCAGGGGGCGGTTTACGAGCAGTACTTC.

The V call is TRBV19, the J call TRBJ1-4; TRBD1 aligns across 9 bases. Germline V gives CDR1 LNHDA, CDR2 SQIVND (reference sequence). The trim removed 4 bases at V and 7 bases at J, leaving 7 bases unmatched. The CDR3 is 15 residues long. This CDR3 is CASSTTGGNSEKLFF. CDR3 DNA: TGTGCCAGTAGTACGACAGGGGGTAATAGTGAAAAACTGTTTTTT.

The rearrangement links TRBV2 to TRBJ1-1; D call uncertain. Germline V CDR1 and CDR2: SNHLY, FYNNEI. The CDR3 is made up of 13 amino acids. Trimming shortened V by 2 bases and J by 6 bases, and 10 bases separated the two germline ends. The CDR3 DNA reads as TGTGCCAGCAGTGAACAGGCCCTATCTGAAGCTTTCTTT. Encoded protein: CASSEQALSEAFF.

The CDR3 reads CASRETGPSRDTEAFF. The CDR3 DNA reads as TGCGCCAGCAGGGAAACAGGGCCAAGTCGGGACACTGAAGCTTTCTTT. The chain has TRBV4-1 and TRBJ1-1; perhaps TRBD1 as D (6 bases). The CDR3 spans 16 residues. Looked up from germline, CDR1 is MGHRA and CDR2 is YSYEKL. Trimming removed 6 bases from V and 3 bases from J, with 20 bases in between.

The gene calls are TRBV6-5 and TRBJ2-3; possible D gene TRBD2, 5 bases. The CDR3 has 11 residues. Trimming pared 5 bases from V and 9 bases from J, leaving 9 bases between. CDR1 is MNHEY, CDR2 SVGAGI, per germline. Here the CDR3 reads CASSAPGTQYF. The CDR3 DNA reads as TGTGCCAGCAGTGCCCCGGGGACGCAGTATTTT.

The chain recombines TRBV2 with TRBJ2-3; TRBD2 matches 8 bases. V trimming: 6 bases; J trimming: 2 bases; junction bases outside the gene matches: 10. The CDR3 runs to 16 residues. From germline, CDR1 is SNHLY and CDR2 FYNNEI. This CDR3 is CASRFRSGVNTDTQYF. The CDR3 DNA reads TGTGCCAGCAGATTCCGTAGCGGGGTTAACACAGATACGCAGTATTTT.